Listed below are T cell receptor beta chains from one sample, sequenced in a study of lymphopenia after photon versus proton radiotherapy. This table comes from immunoSEQ multiplex PCR, and its TCRdb copy is limited to in-frame clones, with some not included. The table has tens of thousands of clones, over 85% seen once. Here the sequenced sample was peripheral blood, taken from a patient treated with photon-based radiotherapy. Receptors were obtained from a woman aged 45 to 65 with cholangiocarcinoma. Both conserved end residues are part of each CDR3. A D gene is named only where the DNA matches it firmly. Rows give clone size only sometimes, using once, few, many, or a class for an expanded clone.

CDR3nt: TGTGCCAGCGGAGCGGGGGCAGCGGTATACAATGAGCAGTTCTTC; CDR3aa: CASGAGAAVYNEQFF; abundance: .; len: 15; j_gene: TRBJ2-1; d_gene: TRBD2; v_gene: TRBV6-5
CDR3nt: TGTGCCAGCAGCTTAAGACAAGCCTACGAGCAGTACTTC; CDR3aa: CASSLRQAYEQYF; abundance: .; len: 13; j_gene: TRBJ2-7; d_gene: .; v_gene: TRBV11-2
CDR3nt: TGTGCCAGCAGCTTGGCCCGACGGCGGGGGGCGGAGACCCAGTACTTC; CDR3aa: CASSLARRRGAETQYF; abundance: .; len: 16; j_gene: TRBJ2-5; d_gene: TRBD2; v_gene: TRBV5-8
CDR3nt: TGCGCCAGCAGCGCCGCAGCGGGGGGGTACGAGCAGTACTTC; CDR3aa: CASSAAAGGYEQYF; abundance: .; len: 14; j_gene: TRBJ2-7; d_gene: TRBD2; v_gene: TRBV5-1
CDR3nt: TGTGCCAGCAGTTACTCGGCGAGCTCCTACGAGCAGTACTTC; CDR3aa: CASSYSASSYEQYF; abundance: .; len: 14; j_gene: TRBJ2-7; d_gene: .; v_gene: TRBV6-5
CDR3nt: TGTGCCAGCAGCTTGTATTATACGGGCCTAGCGGCCACAGATACGCAGTATTTT; CDR3aa: CASSLYYTGLAATDTQYF; abundance: .; len: 18; j_gene: TRBJ2-3; d_gene: TRBD2; v_gene: TRBV5-6
CDR3nt: TGTGCCAGTGCACTGTCTCAGTATAGCAATCAGCCCCAGCATTTT; CDR3aa: CASALSQYSNQPQHF; abundance: .; len: 15; j_gene: TRBJ1-5; d_gene: .; v_gene: TRBV6-5
CDR3nt: TGCGCCAGCAGCCCTTCCGGTGCCAAAAACATTCAGTACTTC; CDR3aa: CASSPSGAKNIQYF; abundance: .; len: 14; j_gene: TRBJ2-4; d_gene: .; v_gene: TRBV4-1
CDR3nt: TGTGCCAGCTATCGTGGGTTTCTAGACAGTGAAGCTTTCTTT; CDR3aa: CASYRGFLDSEAFF; abundance: .; len: 14; j_gene: TRBJ1-1; d_gene: .; v_gene: TRBV2
CDR3nt: TGTGCTAGCAGCGCCGGGGCGCCGGGAAACACCATATATTTT; CDR3aa: CASSAGAPGNTIYF; abundance: .; len: 14; j_gene: TRBJ1-3; d_gene: .; v_gene: TRBV7-7
CDR3nt: TGTGCCTGGAGTTTTGCGCCTAGGGGGCAAGACACTGAAGCTTTCTTT; CDR3aa: CAWSFAPRGQDTEAFF; abundance: few; len: 16; j_gene: TRBJ1-1; d_gene: TRBD1; v_gene: TRBV30
CDR3nt: TGTGCCAGCGAGACAGGGCGCGGGAACACTGAAGCTTTCTTT; CDR3aa: CASETGRGNTEAFF; abundance: .; len: 14; j_gene: TRBJ1-1; d_gene: TRBD1; v_gene: TRBV7-2
CDR3nt: TGCGCCAGCAGCTTGAGTCCACCGGGACAGGGGACCGGGGAGCTGTTTTTT; CDR3aa: CASSLSPPGQGTGELFF; abundance: .; len: 17; j_gene: TRBJ2-2; d_gene: TRBD1; v_gene: TRBV5-1
CDR3nt: TGCGCCAGCAGCTTGGCCTTGAAGGAGGGCTATGGCTACACCTTC; CDR3aa: CASSLALKEGYGYTF; abundance: .; len: 15; j_gene: TRBJ1-2; d_gene: .; v_gene: TRBV5-1
CDR3nt: TGTGCCACGTCGCAGGGGAGCTCCTATAATTCACCCCTCCACTTT; CDR3aa: CATSQGSSYNSPLHF; abundance: once; len: 15; j_gene: TRBJ1-6; d_gene: .; v_gene: TRBV15
CDR3nt: TGTGCCAGCAGCCCGGACAGGGCGCCCCAGCATTTT; CDR3aa: CASSPDRAPQHF; abundance: .; len: 12; j_gene: TRBJ1-5; d_gene: TRBD1; v_gene: TRBV7-2
CDR3nt: TGCAGCGGAGACAGCTACATGAACACTGAAGCTTTCTTT; CDR3aa: CSGDSYMNTEAFF; abundance: .; len: 13; j_gene: TRBJ1-1; d_gene: .; v_gene: TRBV29-1
CDR3nt: TGTGCCAGCAGCTTAACGAGGGAACTGAGGGGACAGGGGGCGCTCGGCTACACCTTC; CDR3aa: CASSLTRELRGQGALGYTF; abundance: .; len: 19; j_gene: TRBJ1-2; d_gene: TRBD1; v_gene: TRBV7-2
CDR3nt: TGCGCCAGCAGCCCCGGACAGCTAGTTAATGAAAAACTGTTTTTT; CDR3aa: CASSPGQLVNEKLFF; abundance: .; len: 15; j_gene: TRBJ1-4; d_gene: .; v_gene: TRBV4-3
CDR3nt: TGTGCCAGCCAGGACAGGGGTTATACCGGGGAGCTGTTTTTT; CDR3aa: CASQDRGYTGELFF; abundance: .; len: 14; j_gene: TRBJ2-2; d_gene: TRBD1; v_gene: TRBV2
CDR3nt: TGTGCCATCAGACCGGACAGGGGTGGGCCACCCCTCCACTTT; CDR3aa: CAIRPDRGGPPLHF; abundance: .; len: 14; j_gene: TRBJ1-6; d_gene: TRBD1; v_gene: TRBV10-3
CDR3nt: TGTGCCAGCAGCCCACGCCGGGAGATGAATCTCGAGGAGCAGTTCTTC; CDR3aa: CASSPRREMNLEEQFF; abundance: .; len: 16; j_gene: TRBJ2-1; d_gene: .; v_gene: TRBV13
CDR3nt: TGTGCCAGCAGTTTATCCCTTTTTGACAGGCCCTATAATTCACCCCTCCACTTT; CDR3aa: CASSLSLFDRPYNSPLHF; abundance: .; len: 18; j_gene: TRBJ1-6; d_gene: .; v_gene: TRBV27
CDR3nt: TGTGCCAGCAGACCAGAGGGCGCGGGGACCGGGGAGCTGTTTTTT; CDR3aa: CASRPEGAGTGELFF; abundance: .; len: 15; j_gene: TRBJ2-2; d_gene: .; v_gene: TRBV6-5
CDR3nt: TGTGCCAGCAGCTTAGCCGGACGTACAGTTCAAGCCTATGGCTACACCTTC; CDR3aa: CASSLAGRTVQAYGYTF; abundance: few; len: 17; j_gene: TRBJ1-2; d_gene: .; v_gene: TRBV7-2
CDR3nt: TGTGCCAGCAGCTTAGAGGGACAGGGGGCCTATGGCTACACCTTC; CDR3aa: CASSLEGQGAYGYTF; abundance: .; len: 15; j_gene: TRBJ1-2; d_gene: TRBD1; v_gene: TRBV7-9
CDR3nt: TGTGCCAGCAGTGAATACGACGGGCAAGGCTACACCTTC; CDR3aa: CASSEYDGQGYTF; abundance: .; len: 13; j_gene: TRBJ1-2; d_gene: .; v_gene: TRBV25-1
CDR3nt: TGTGCCAGCAGTCCCACCTGGGCGGTGGAGACCCAGTACTTC; CDR3aa: CASSPTWAVETQYF; abundance: .; len: 14; j_gene: TRBJ2-5; d_gene: .; v_gene: TRBV27
CDR3nt: TGTGCCTGGGCCGCGGGCGGGTACAATCAGCCCCAGCATTTT; CDR3aa: CAWAAGGYNQPQHF; abundance: .; len: 14; j_gene: TRBJ1-5; d_gene: .; v_gene: TRBV30